This T cell receptor beta chain was identified during a study of T cells expressing NK-cell markers. The overall study: The authors derived TCR beta repertoires from sorted CD3+CD56+NKG2C+, CD3+CD56+NKG2C- and CD3+CD56-NKG2C+ T cells. Seven HCMV-seropositive donors and one seronegative donor made up the eight sequenced donors.

TCRdb re-called the 5' RACE reads, yielding one record per CDR3 amino acid sequence without DNA. The sample table sets out about 21,000 distinct CDR3 sequences. In the case of this clonotype: Its antigen is currently unknown.

General observations from the study: Of the CD8+ T cell pool in several donors, about 1.0-7.0% was accounted for by dominant NKG2C+ clonotypes. Certain NKG2C+ T cell clones were expanded, and their HCMV specificity remained unclear.

This CDR3 has 14 residues. The chain is built from TRBV12-3 or TRBV12-4 and TRBJ2-6; TCRdb reports TRBD1, a call that lacks DNA to check it against. The specimen sequenced was blood T cells: a sorted CD56 or NKG2C T cell subset, CD4+ or CD8+ T cells, or bulk PBMC T cells (not recorded which). The TCR comes from a man aged 18-75 years in good health. CDR3 sequence: CASSRGSGANVLTF.